These T cell receptor beta chains were read from a single sample in a study of T-cell reconstitution after alpha-beta-depleted transplantation in children. Using its own MiXCR run on the PCR reads, TCRdb lists one record per CDR3 protein. The sample includes around 94,000 distinct CDR3 sequences, about 5.6% of them seen just once. The sample in question was PBMCs, mostly from graft donor cells, obtained 60 days after TCRalphabeta/CD19-depleted stem cell transplant. The receptor source for this set is a female patient between 2 and 15 years old who had a stem cell transplant for Fanconi anemia, so the T cells may come from the graft donor. Each CDR3 is given with its conserved first and last residue. Fields, in order: D gene, J gene, CDR3 length, V gene, CDR3 protein. A D gene is named only where the DNA matches it firmly.

D: NA; J: TRBJ2-1; length: 15; V: TRBV7-3; CDR3: CASSLSLSSYNEQFF
D: NA; J: TRBJ1-2; length: 15; V: TRBV7-6; CDR3: CASSLDSTGYYGYTF
D: TRBD1; J: TRBJ2-7; length: 14; V: TRBV20-1; CDR3: CSARRRDRGHEQYF
D: NA; J: TRBJ2-3; length: 14; V: TRBV15; CDR3: CATSSVSRRDTQYF
D: TRBD2; J: TRBJ2-7; length: 16; V: TRBV7-9; CDR3: CASSPGLAGGPYEQYF
D: TRBD1; J: TRBJ2-5; length: 15; V: TRBV4-2; CDR3: CASSLETGAQETQYF
D: NA; J: TRBJ2-2; length: 16; V: TRBV18; CDR3: CASSPFRRGLTGELFF
D: TRBD1; J: TRBJ2-1; length: 14; V: TRBV6-1; CDR3: CASSRDSSYNEQFF
D: TRBD2; J: TRBJ2-1; length: 19; V: TRBV11-1; CDR3: CASSLGAAGGIRYLDEQFF
D: TRBD2; J: TRBJ2-3; length: 15; V: TRBV7-2; CDR3: CASSQSRGGTDTQYF
D: TRBD2; J: TRBJ2-3; length: 18; V: TRBV20-1; CDR3: CSARASGGGYLEVDTQYF
D: NA; J: TRBJ1-4; length: 14; V: TRBV18; CDR3: CASSPATGNEKLFF
D: NA; J: TRBJ2-7; length: 14; V: TRBV11-2; CDR3: CASSRTGLGSEQYF
D: TRBD2; J: TRBJ2-7; length: 17; V: TRBV4-1; CDR3: CASSPRLTSGSSYEQYF
D: NA; J: TRBJ2-4; length: 14; V: TRBV19; CDR3: CASNREQFKNIQYF
D: NA; J: TRBJ2-5; length: 12; V: TRBV18; CDR3: CASSPFPETQYF
D: NA; J: TRBJ2-7; length: 13; V: TRBV9; CDR3: CASSVDASYEQYF
D: NA; J: TRBJ2-7; length: 16; V: TRBV10-3; CDR3: CAISESSGYRAYEQYF
D: TRBD1; J: TRBJ2-7; length: 15; V: TRBV20-1; CDR3: CSARHTGGSWYEQYF
D: NA; J: TRBJ1-5; length: 17; V: TRBV5-6; CDR3: CASSLGPGEHFWQPQHF
D: TRBD2; J: TRBJ2-1; length: 14; V: TRBV11-2; CDR3: CASSYGLANNEQFF
D: TRBD2; J: TRBJ2-7; length: 13; V: TRBV20-1; CDR3: CSARDSGFYEQYF
D: TRBD1; J: TRBJ2-1; length: 15; V: TRBV7-9; CDR3: CASSFTTGSYNEQFF
D: TRBD1; J: TRBJ2-7; length: 13; V: TRBV3-1; CDR3: CASSPGQDYEQYF
D: NA; J: TRBJ1-5; length: 15; V: TRBV19; CDR3: CASSSEPGVDQPQHF
D: NA; J: TRBJ1-6; length: 18; V: TRBV11-2; CDR3: CASSFLEGWSSYNSPLHF
D: TRBD1; J: TRBJ2-3; length: 16; V: TRBV5-1; CDR3: CASSLGTGGATDTQYF
D: TRBD1; J: TRBJ1-2; length: 18; V: TRBV20-1; CDR3: CSARWSTYRQGALYGYTF
D: NA; J: TRBJ2-7; length: 14; V: TRBV28; CDR3: CASSFMGETWEQYF
D: NA; J: TRBJ2-5; length: 14; V: TRBV7-9; CDR3: CASSYGTSQETQYF
D: NA; J: TRBJ2-6; length: 16; V: TRBV4-1; CDR3: CASSQDLLPGANVLTF
D: NA; J: TRBJ2-3; length: 11; V: TRBV29-1; CDR3: CSVEVWDTQYF
D: NA; J: TRBJ2-5; length: 15; V: TRBV3-1; CDR3: CASSPGITQQETQYF
D: NA; J: TRBJ1-4; length: 12; V: TRBV18; CDR3: CASSTFQGQLFF
D: TRBD2; J: TRBJ2-1; length: 19; V: TRBV7-3; CDR3: CASSSPLAGGPRRMDEQFF
D: TRBD2; J: TRBJ2-1; length: 13; V: TRBV20-1; CDR3: CSARTSGSVEQFF
D: NA; J: TRBJ2-7; length: 14; V: TRBV20-1; CDR3: CSARDPVYNYEQYF
D: NA; J: TRBJ2-7; length: 15; V: TRBV20-1; CDR3: CSASWQGSGSYEQYF
D: NA; J: TRBJ2-5; length: 13; V: TRBV5-1; CDR3: CASSLAKVETQYF